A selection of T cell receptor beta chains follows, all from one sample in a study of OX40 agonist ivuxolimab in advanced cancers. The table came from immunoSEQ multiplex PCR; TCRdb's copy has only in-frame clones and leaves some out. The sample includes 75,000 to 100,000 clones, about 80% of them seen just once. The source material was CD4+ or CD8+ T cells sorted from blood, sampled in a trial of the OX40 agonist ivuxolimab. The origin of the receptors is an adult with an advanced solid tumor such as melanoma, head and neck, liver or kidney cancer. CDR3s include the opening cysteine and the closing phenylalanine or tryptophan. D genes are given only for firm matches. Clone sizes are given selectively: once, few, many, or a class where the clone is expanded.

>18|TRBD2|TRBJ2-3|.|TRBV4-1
TGCGCCAGCAGCCAAGTACGGGGACTAGCGGGACCCACAGATACGCAGTATTTT
CASSQVRGLAGPTDTQYF
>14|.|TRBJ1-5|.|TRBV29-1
TGCAGCGTTCGGGGGGGAAATAGCAATCAGCCCCAGCATTTT
CSVRGGNSNQPQHF
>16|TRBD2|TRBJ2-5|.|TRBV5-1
TGCGCCAGCAGCTTGGGGCCAGCGGGAGGGCCAGAGACCCAGTACTTC
CASSLGPAGGPETQYF
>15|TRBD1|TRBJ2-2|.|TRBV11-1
TGTGCCAGCAGCTTAGGGACAGGGGGTCCCGGGGAGCTGTTTTTT
CASSLGTGGPGELFF
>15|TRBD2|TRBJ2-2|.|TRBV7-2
TGTGCCTTGAAGGCGGGGGGACCGAACACCGGGGAGCTGTTTTTT
CALKAGGPNTGELFF
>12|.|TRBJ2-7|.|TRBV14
TGTGCCAGCAGCCAAGGGCTGAGCGAGCAGTACTTC
CASSQGLSEQYF
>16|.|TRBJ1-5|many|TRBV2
TGTGCCAGCAGTGAATTGGGGCCGCTTAGCAATCAGCCCCAGCATTTT
CASSELGPLSNQPQHF
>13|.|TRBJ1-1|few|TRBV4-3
TGCGCCAGCAGCCCACAGGTGAACACTGAAGCTTTCTTT
CASSPQVNTEAFF
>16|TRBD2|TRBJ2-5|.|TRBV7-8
TGTGCCAGCAGCTTAGGCCCTAGCGGGGGCCAAGAGACCCAGTACTTC
CASSLGPSGGQETQYF
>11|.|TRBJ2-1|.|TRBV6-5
TGTGCCAGCAGAGGTCTCAATGAGCAGTTCTTC
CASRGLNEQFF
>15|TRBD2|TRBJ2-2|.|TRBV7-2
TGTGCCAGCAGCGCCCTAGCGGGGGGCGCCGGGGAGCTGTTTTTT
CASSALAGGAGELFF
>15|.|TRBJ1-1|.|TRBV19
TGTGCCAGTACCCCAACGGGCCAGTTGAACACTGAAGCTTTCTTT
CASTPTGQLNTEAFF
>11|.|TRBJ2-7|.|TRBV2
TGTGCCAGCACTCCGTTCTACGAGCAGTACTTC
CASTPFYEQYF
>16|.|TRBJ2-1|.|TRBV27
TGTGCCAGCGCAGGGGGAGGGCCGATTAGGTACAATGAGCAGTTCTTC
CASAGGGPIRYNEQFF
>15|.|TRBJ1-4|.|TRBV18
TGTGCCAGCTCACCCGGAGAGGCAACTAATGAAAAACTGTTTTTT
CASSPGEATNEKLFF
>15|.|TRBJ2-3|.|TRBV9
TGTGCCAGCAGCGTAGGAGTAGCCTTGGGGGATACGCAGTATTTT
CASSVGVALGDTQYF
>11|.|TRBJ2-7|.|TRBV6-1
TGTGCCAGCAGTGAAAACTACGAGCAGTACTTC
CASSENYEQYF
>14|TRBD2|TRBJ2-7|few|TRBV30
TGTGCCTGGAGTCCGACCGGGGGGGAAGCAAGGCAGTACTTC
CAWSPTGGEARQYF
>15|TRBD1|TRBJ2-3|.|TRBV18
TGTGCCAGCTCACCCCCGACAGGGTCGGCAGATACGCAGTATTTT
CASSPPTGSADTQYF
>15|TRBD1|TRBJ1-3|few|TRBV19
TGTGCCAGTAGCCTTGGGACAGAGGCTGGAAACACCATATATTTT
CASSLGTEAGNTIYF
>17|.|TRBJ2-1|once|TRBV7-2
TGTGCCAGCAGCTTAATGGGGACCCAAAGCTCCTACAATGAGCAGTTCTTC
CASSLMGTQSSYNEQFF
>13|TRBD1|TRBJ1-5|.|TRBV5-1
TGCGCCAGCGGGGACAGGGCAGATCAGCCCCAGCATTTT
CASGDRADQPQHF
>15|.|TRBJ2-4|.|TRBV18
TGTGCCAGCTCATCGTCGGACCTAGCCAAAAACATTCAGTACTTC
CASSSSDLAKNIQYF
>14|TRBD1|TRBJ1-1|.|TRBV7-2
TGTGCCAGCAGCCCACGACAGGGGGGCTCTGAAGCTTTCTTT
CASSPRQGGSEAFF
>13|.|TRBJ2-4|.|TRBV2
TGTGCCAGCAGTACAGGGAGCGAAAACATTCAGTACTTC
CASSTGSENIQYF
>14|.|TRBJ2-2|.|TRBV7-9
TGTGCCAGCAGCTTAGTACAGGGCGGCGGGGAGCTGTTTTTT
CASSLVQGGGELFF
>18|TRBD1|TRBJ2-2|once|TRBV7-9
TGTGCCAGCAGCCCCACGTTGGGGGACAGGGTGAACACCGGGGAGCTGTTTTTT
CASSPTLGDRVNTGELFF
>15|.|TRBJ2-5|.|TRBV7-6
TGTGCCAGCAGCTTAGTCGGAGGGGCCCCAGAGACCCAGTACTTC
CASSLVGGAPETQYF
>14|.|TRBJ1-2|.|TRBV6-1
TGTGCCAGCAGTGAAGGCATAGCTAACTATGGCTACACCTTC
CASSEGIANYGYTF
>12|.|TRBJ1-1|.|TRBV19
TGTGCCAGTAGTATAGACCGCAAGGAAGCTTTCTTT
CASSIDRKEAFF
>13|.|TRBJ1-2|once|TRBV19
TGTGCCAGTAGTATAACCGGTTATACCGGCTACACCTTC
CASSITGYTGYTF
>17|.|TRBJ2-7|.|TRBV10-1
TGCGCCAGCAGTGATGGGCAGGGGGAAGAGCGGGGCTACGAGCAGTACTTC
CASSDGQGEERGYEQYF
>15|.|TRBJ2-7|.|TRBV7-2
TGTGCCAGCAGCCGGGGCGGCCCGAGCTCCTACGAGCAGTACTTC
CASSRGGPSSYEQYF
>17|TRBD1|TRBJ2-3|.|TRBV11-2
TGTGCCAGCAGCTCGAAACAGGGGTCCTCTAGCACAGATACGCAGTATTTT
CASSSKQGSSSTDTQYF
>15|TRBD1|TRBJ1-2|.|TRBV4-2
TGTGCCAGCAGCCCTCGGACAGGGGGAAGCTATGGCTACACCTTC
CASSPRTGGSYGYTF
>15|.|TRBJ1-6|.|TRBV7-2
TGCGCCAGCAGCCTAGAGGCCAGCGGTAATTCACCCCTCCACTTT
CASSLEASGNSPLHF
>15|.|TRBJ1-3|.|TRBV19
TGTGCCAGTAGTACTACAGCGGACTCTGGAAACACCATATATTTT
CASSTTADSGNTIYF
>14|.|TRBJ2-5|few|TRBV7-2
TGTGCCAGCAGCGAAAGGGCAGGGGGAGGGACCCAGTACTTC
CASSERAGGGTQYF
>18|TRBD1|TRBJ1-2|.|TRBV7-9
TGTGCCAGCAGCTTAAGGCACGGGACAGGGGCCTCTAACTATGGCTACACCTTC
CASSLRHGTGASNYGYTF
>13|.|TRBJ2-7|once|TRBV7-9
TGTGCCAGCAGCTTAGCTCCGGTCTACGAGCAGTACTTC
CASSLAPVYEQYF
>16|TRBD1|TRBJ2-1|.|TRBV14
TGTGCCAGCAGCCAAGTCAGGGGGACGAGAGGCAATGAGCAGTTCTTC
CASSQVRGTRGNEQFF
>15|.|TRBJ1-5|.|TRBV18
TGTGCCAGCTCACCGAACAGGGCGGACAATCAGCCCCAGCATTTT
CASSPNRADNQPQHF
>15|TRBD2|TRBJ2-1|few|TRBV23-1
TGCGCCAGCAGTCCTCGGGGGGGGCGATACAATGAGCAGTTCTTC
CASSPRGGRYNEQFF
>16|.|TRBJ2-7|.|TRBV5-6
TGTGCCAGCAGCCCACGCGCAGGAGACCCGACCTACGAGCAGTACTTC
CASSPRAGDPTYEQYF
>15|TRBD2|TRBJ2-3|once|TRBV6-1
TGTGCCAGCAGTTCAACTAGCGGGAGATTGGATACGCAGTATTTT
CASSSTSGRLDTQYF
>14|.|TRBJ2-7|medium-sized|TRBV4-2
TGTGCCAGCAGCCAAGCCGGAAAGGGGGAAGAGCAGTACTTC
CASSQAGKGEEQYF
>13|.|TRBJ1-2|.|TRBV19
TGTGCCAGTAGTCAGGGGCAGTTCTATGGCTACACCTTC
CASSQGQFYGYTF
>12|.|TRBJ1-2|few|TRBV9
TGTGCCAGCAGCTCGGGACACTATGGCTACACCTTC
CASSSGHYGYTF
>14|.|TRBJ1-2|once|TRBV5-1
TGCGCCAGCAGCTTGGAGGTAGCTAACTATGGCTACACCTTC
CASSLEVANYGYTF
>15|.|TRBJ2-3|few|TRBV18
TGTGCCAGCTCCCCTACCGGTGCGGGGACAGATACGCAGTATTTT
CASSPTGAGTDTQYF
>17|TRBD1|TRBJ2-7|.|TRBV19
TGTGCCAGTAGTACCGCCCTGGACAGGGAGCTCGCCTACGAGCAGTACTTC
CASSTALDRELAYEQYF
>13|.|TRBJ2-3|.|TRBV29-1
TGCAGCGTTGGACAGATGAGCACAGATACGCAGTATTTT
CSVGQMSTDTQYF